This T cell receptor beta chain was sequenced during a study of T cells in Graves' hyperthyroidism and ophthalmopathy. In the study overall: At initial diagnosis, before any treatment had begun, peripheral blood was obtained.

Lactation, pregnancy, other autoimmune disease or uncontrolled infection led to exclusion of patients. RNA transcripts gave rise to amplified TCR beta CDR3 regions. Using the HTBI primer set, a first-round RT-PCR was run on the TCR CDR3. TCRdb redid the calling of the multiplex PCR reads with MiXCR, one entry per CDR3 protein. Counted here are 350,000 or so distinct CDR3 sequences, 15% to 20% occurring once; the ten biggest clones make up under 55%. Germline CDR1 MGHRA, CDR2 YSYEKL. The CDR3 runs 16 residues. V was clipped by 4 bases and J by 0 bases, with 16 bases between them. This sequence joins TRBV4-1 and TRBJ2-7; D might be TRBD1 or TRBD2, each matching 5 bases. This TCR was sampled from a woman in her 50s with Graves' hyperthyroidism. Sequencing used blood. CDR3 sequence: CASSRSRDDSSYEQYF. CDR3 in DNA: TGCGCCAGCAGCCGCTCAAGGGACGATAGCTCCTACGAGCAGTACTTC.